The source of this T cell receptor (beta chain) is a study of T cell repertoires in cytomegalovirus infection (dated by TCRdb to between 2019 and 2020). For the wider study: The peptide stimulations were aimed at well-studied HLA-B-restricted epitopes as well as recently identified HLA-C-restricted CMV epitopes, whose presentation resists viral immunomodulation. Donor HLA type was relevant to the analysis, as public TCR beta signatures indicated carriage of CMV infection together with the matching HLA type.

Explained via the paper, the treatment or condition label denotes: in vitro stimulation with specific CMV peptide epitopes to enrich CMV-specific T cells. Regarding this clonotype: The specificity of this receptor is unknown. No clone much larger than this one lies a single base away; base qualities are absent.

On the study overall, not on this receptor specifically: The ex vivo response was dominated by HLA-C-restricted CMV-specific TCR beta clonotypes, which also provided the single most frequent clonotype in two of eight donors. In both this cohort and an independent approximately 350-donor cohort, the cumulative frequency of public TCR beta family members distinguished carriers of CMV infection plus the relevant HLA type.

TCRdb names Illumina HiSeq 1500 as the instrument used. The raw public data were reprocessed by TCRdb itself: fastp quality trimming at Q25, MiXCR clonotype calling, in-frame beta chains only. Merged by CDR3 protein, the rows form single entries marked with the most common genes and DNA. Here the sample has 570,000 or so distinct CDR3 sequences; 40% occur a single time. Around 48% of the sample lies in the top ten. The source material was cultured PBMCs, sampled from culture after CMV antigen stimulation. The receptor comes from a human donor in good health (CMV status not recorded). Some clones in this sample may be carry-over from other donors' samples.

This receptor has the CDR3 CASSRADEQFF. In nucleotide form, the sequence is TGTGCCAGCAGCAGGGCGGATGAGCAGTTCTTC. The rearranged segments are TRBV6-1 and TRBJ2-1; TRBD1 is perhaps the D gene, given 5 matching bases. From the cysteine through the phenylalanine, the CDR3 covers 11 amino acids. The read is trimmed to its CDR3 DNA, 33 bases read in frame from base 1. The trim is 6 bases for V and 8 bases for J, with a gap of 8 bases between the germline ends. For CDR1 and CDR2, the germline V gene lists MNHNS and SASEGT.